The 20 T cell receptor beta chains presented below share a single source sample, sequenced in a study of cytomegalovirus exposure and HLA in healthy donors. The study ran its PCR with 60 Vbeta and 13 Jbeta primers. Some clones are missing from TCRdb's copy, which holds only in-frame ones; the method was immunoSEQ multiplex PCR. The table lists roughly 190,000 clones, 65% to 75% of them singletons. Sequencing was done on a sample of PBMCs. These TCRs come from a young man in good health and CMV-seropositive.

This clone was seen a single time. The chain has TRBV10-3 and TRBJ1-3; 7 bases fit TRBD1. From germline, CDR1 is ENHRY and CDR2 SYGVKD. Losses at the gene ends were 5 bases for V and 5 bases for J; bases not matched to a gene: 6. This CDR3 has 14 amino acids. The CDR3 here is CAISNRGKRNTIYF. CDR3 coding DNA: TGTGCCATCAGTAACAGGGGAAAGAGAAACACCATATATTTT.

This clone was seen only a few times. The CDR3 here is CASSFLGATNEKLFF. The DNA of the CDR3 is TGTGCCAGCAGCTTCTTAGGGGCAACTAATGAAAAACTGTTTTTT. The genes are TRBV7-8 and TRBJ1-4, with a tentative D call TRBD1 (5 bases). The V gene's germline CDR1 is SGHVS and CDR2 FQNEAQ. The CDR3 runs 15 residues. Trimming removed 3 bases at V and 0 bases at J, with 8 bases between.

J is TRBJ1-5 and V is TRBV5-6, with D perhaps TRBD1 (5 bases). The CDR3 extends over 15 amino acids. CDR1 SGHDT and CDR2 YYEEEE come from the germline V gene. Trimming shortened V by 2 bases and J by 0 bases, and 9 bases separated the two germline ends. The CDR3 loop is CASSFYRSSNQPQHF. CDR3 coding DNA: TGTGCCAGCAGCTTCTACAGGAGTAGCAATCAGCCCCAGCATTTT.

This clone was found a few times. V usage is TRBV5-1 and J usage is TRBJ1-4, with D hard to call. Trimming shortened V by 4 bases and J by 7 bases, and 11 bases separated the two germline ends. The CDR3 has 13 residues. In germline, CDR1 is SGHRS, CDR2 YFSETQ. The CDR3 loop reads CASSAREGEKLFF. As DNA, the CDR3 is TGCGCCAGCAGCGCCCGGGAAGGTGAAAAACTGTTTTTT.

This rearrangement joins TRBV30 to TRBJ2-2; 8 nucleotides line up with TRBD2. The germline V gene has CDR1 GTSNPN and CDR2 SVGIG (reference sequence). With 2 bases clipped from V and 4 bases from J, the junction kept 6 bases outside the gene matches. This CDR3 has 15 amino acids. The DNA for the CDR3 is TGTGCCTGGAGTCCAGCGGGAGTCGTCACCGGGGAGCTGTTTTTT. Its translation: CAWSPAGVVTGELFF.

The genes are TRBV10-2 and TRBJ2-3, with TRBD2 matching 13 bases. Trimming removed 4 bases from V and 4 bases from J; junction bases left unmatched: 2. The CDR3 has 15 residues. Germline CDR1 WSHSY, CDR2 SAAADI. DNA of the CDR3: TGCGCCAGCAGTGGACTAGCGGGAGGAGCAGATACGCAGTATTTT. Protein product: CASSGLAGGADTQYF.

The chain recombines TRBV11-2 with TRBJ2-1; TRBD2 agrees at 8 bases. CDR3 length equals 16 residues. Per germline, CDR1 SGHAT and CDR2 FQNNGV. The V gene end was trimmed by 5 bases and the J gene end by 0 bases; junction bases not matched to a gene: 6. In DNA, the CDR3 is TGTGCCAGCAGCCTTCTAAGCGGGGGCTCCTACAATGAGCAGTTCTTC. It codes for CASSLLSGGSYNEQFF. Filled out from reference TRBV11-2 and TRBJ2-1, the complete variable domain reads EAGVAQSPRYKIIEKRQSVAFWCNPISGHATLYWYQQILGQGPKLLIQFQNNGVVDDSQLPKDRFSAERLKGVDSTLKIQPAKLEDSAVYLCASSLLSGGSYNEQFFGPGTRLTVL.

V and J are TRBV5-6 and TRBJ2-7; no clear D. V was trimmed by 0 bases and J by 3 bases, leaving 7 bases between them. CDR3 length equals 13 residues. Germline values: CDR1 SGHDT, CDR2 YYEEEE. CDR3 residues: CASSLAENYEQYF. Here the CDR3 DNA reads TGTGCCAGCAGCTTGGCCGAGAACTACGAGCAGTACTTC.

The chain uses TRBV6-5 and TRBJ1-5; no clear D. Trimming removed 2 bases from V and 5 bases from J, with 10 bases in between. Germline CDR1 is MNHEY and CDR2 is SVGAGI. The CDR3 contains 14 residues. CDR3 amino acids: CASSYRGSDQPQHF. CDR3 bases: TGTGCCAGCAGTTACAGAGGGTCGGATCAGCCCCAGCATTTT.

This clone was seen a single time. The chain is built from TRBV7-8 and TRBJ2-7; possible D gene TRBD2, 5 bases. The germline V gene has CDR1 SGHVS and CDR2 FQNEAQ. Deletions cut 1 base from V and 3 bases from J, with 13 bases between. CDR3 length equals 15 residues. CDR3 sequence (DNA): TGTGCCAGCAGCTTAGAACTAGTAAGCTACTACGAGCAGTACTTC. Its protein is CASSLELVSYYEQYF.

V usage is TRBV7-6 and J usage is TRBJ1-1; 7 bases map to TRBD1. This CDR3 has 13 amino acids. Germline lookup yields CDR1 SGHVS and CDR2 FNYEAQ. V gave up 5 bases and J gave up 3 bases; unmatched junction bases: 3. CDR3 DNA: TGTGCCAGCAGCGGGGGACAGTACACTGAAGCTTTCTTT. It is translated as CASSGGQYTEAFF.

This clone was picked up one time. This chain connects TRBV7-9 to TRBJ2-2; possible D gene TRBD2, 5 bases. Germline V CDR1 and CDR2: SEHNR, FQNEAQ (reference sequence). V lost 1 base and J 6 bases, leaving 9 bases between the germline ends. The CDR3 sequence is 14 residues long. In DNA form, the CDR3 reads TGTGCCAGCAGCTTAGGGCCGGAGGCCGGGGAGCTGTTTTTT. This encodes CASSLGPEAGELFF.

The chain is built from TRBV19 and TRBJ2-2; 7 positions agree with TRBD1. CDR3 length: 14 amino acids. V lost 5 bases to trimming and J lost 8 bases; unmatched junction nucleotides: 8. Germline assignment: CDR1 LNHDA and CDR2 SQIVND (reference sequence). CDR3 DNA sequence: TGTGCCAGTAGTCCTGGACAGGCCGGGGGGGAGCTGTTTTTT. It specifies CASSPGQAGGELFF. Together with reference TRBV19 and TRBJ2-2, the CDR3 gives the full variable domain: DGGITQSPKYLFRKEGQNVTLSCEQNLNHDAMYWYRQDPGQGLRLIYYSQIVNDFQKGDIAEGYSVSREKKESFPLTVTSAQKNPTAFYLCASSPGQAGGELFFGEGSRLTVL.

V is TRBV7-9 and J is TRBJ2-2; 7 bases fit TRBD1. The germline CDR1 and CDR2 sequences are SEHNR and FQNEAQ (reference sequence). The V segment lost 3 bases and the J segment 5 bases; nucleotides outside the gene matches: 6. This CDR3 is built from 15 residues. The CDR3 loop reads CASSFTGDSTGELFF. CDR3 bases: TGTGCCAGCAGCTTCACAGGGGATAGTACCGGGGAGCTGTTTTTT.

Of note for this clone: Other DNA variants within this sample encode the same CDR3. The chain has TRBV9 and TRBJ2-5; 8 nucleotides agree with TRBD2. The CDR3 totals 13 residues. The V gene end was trimmed by 2 bases and the J gene end by 4 bases; junction bases not matched to a gene: 1. Germline V gene data show CDR1 as SGDLS and CDR2 as YYNGEE. The CDR3 DNA reads TGTGCCAGCAGCGTTCGGGGGGGAGAGACCCAGTACTTC. Its translation: CASSVRGGETQYF.

The chain recombines TRBV2 with TRBJ1-4; D possibly corresponds to TRBD1 (6 bases). The CDR3 runs 14 residues. V lost 3 bases to trimming and J lost 5 bases, with 10 bases between them. The germline V gene encodes CDR1 SNHLY and CDR2 FYNNEI. As DNA, the CDR3 is TGTGCCAGCAGTGAGACAGGCCGAAATGAAAAACTGTTTTTT. Amino acid sequence: CASSETGRNEKLFF.

The gene calls are TRBV9 and TRBJ2-3; D not certain. The CDR3 runs 12 residues. Trimming pared 3 bases from V and 2 bases from J, leaving 4 bases between. CDR1 and CDR2 from the germline V gene are SGDLS and YYNGEE. In DNA form, the CDR3 reads TGTGCCAGCAGCGAACACACAGATACGCAGTATTTT. This gives the protein CASSEHTDTQYF.

This chain connects TRBV28 to TRBJ1-2, with a tentative D call TRBD1 (6 bases). The length of the CDR3 is 15 residues. V was shortened by 4 bases and J by 8 bases, with 20 bases between the two germline ends. The V gene's germline CDR1 is MDHEN and CDR2 SYDVKM. The chain's CDR3 is CASSSPAKGVEGYTF. The CDR3 bases are TGTGCCAGCAGTTCACCGGCGAAGGGGGTGGAAGGCTACACCTTC.

J is TRBJ1-5 and V is TRBV7-3, with D hard to call. The germline CDR1 and CDR2 sequences are SGHTA and FQGTGA. V was pared by 1 base and J by 4 bases, with 11 bases between. The length of the CDR3 is 15 residues. In DNA form, the CDR3 reads TGTGCCAGCAGCTTAAACAGTGGGCCTAATCAGCCCCAGCATTTT. It yields the protein CASSLNSGPNQPQHF.

The J gene is TRBJ1-2, the V gene TRBV7-9; TRBD1 is a possible D gene (5 bases). The CDR3 is 12 amino acids. V was trimmed by 4 bases and J by 7 bases, leaving 10 bases between them. Germline V CDR1 and CDR2: SEHNR, FQNEAQ (reference sequence). This chain's CDR3 is CASSSDSRGYTF. CDR3 DNA sequence: TGTGCCAGCAGCTCCGACAGCCGTGGCTACACCTTC.